Following are 23 T cell receptor beta chains from one sample sequenced in a study of T cell responses to AZD1222 COVID-19 vaccine. This table comes from immunoSEQ multiplex PCR, and its TCRdb copy is limited to in-frame clones, with some not included. The data hold 150,000 or so clones, with about 92% observed a single time. The input for sequencing was peripheral blood, taken on day 0 of MenACWY control vaccination. The receptors shown here come from an adult in good health.

CDR3 in amino acids: CASSYATEGYNEQFF. In DNA form, the CDR3 reads TGTGCCAGCAGTTACGCGACAGAAGGTTACAATGAGCAGTTCTTC. The chain carries TRBV6-5 and TRBJ2-1; D is perhaps TRBD1 (5 bases). V lost 2 bases and J lost 4, with 12 bases in between. The CDR3 is 15 residues long. Germline V lookup: CDR1 MNHEY, CDR2 SVGAGI.

This sequence joins TRBV18 and TRBJ1-2, with no clear D. V lost 3 bases and J lost 3, with 14 bases in between. Germline V CDR1 and CDR2: KGHSH, LQKENI. The CDR3 contains 15 residues. The CDR3 sequence: CASSPTLVGDYGYTF. The CDR3 bases are TGTGCCAGCTCACCTACCTTAGTTGGGGACTATGGCTACACCTTC.

CDR3 amino acids: CASKGQGASSPLHF. The CDR3 nucleotides read TGTGCCAGTAAGGGACAGGGGGCAAGTTCACCCCTCCACTTT. The chain couples TRBV19 to TRBJ1-6, with 12 bases matching TRBD1. Unmatched junction bases numbered 4, after V lost 7 bases and J lost 9 bases. The CDR3 loop spans 14 amino acids. CDR1 is LNHDA and CDR2 is SQIVND in the germline V gene (reference sequence). The full variable domain, in which reference TRBV19 and TRBJ1-6 provide the parts outside the CDR3, is DGGITQSPKYLFRKEGQNVTLSCEQNLNHDAMYWYRQDPGQGLRLIYYSQIVNDFQKGDIAEGYSVSREKKESFPLTVTSAQKNPTAFYLCASKGQGASSPLHFGNGTRLTVT.

This chain links TRBV5-1 with TRBJ2-3; 13 positions match TRBD2. CDR1 and CDR2 (germline): SGHRS, YFSETQ. The CDR3 sequence is 15 residues long. Trimming cost V 4 bases and J 5 bases; bases outside gene matches: 4. CDR3 protein: CASSARTSGRDTQYF. The CDR3 nucleotides are TGCGCCAGCAGCGCACGGACTAGCGGGAGAGATACGCAGTATTTT.

The DNA of the CDR3 is TGTGCCAGCAGCTTGGACACTCGGGACAGGTTGTACGAGCAGTACTTC. Translated, it gives CASSLDTRDRLYEQYF. The J gene is TRBJ2-7, the V gene TRBV5-5; 8 nucleotides match TRBD1. CDR1 and CDR2 (germline): SGHKS, YYEKEE (reference sequence). V gave up 0 bases and J gave up 4 bases; unmatched junction bases: 9. CDR3 length: 16 amino acids. The whole variable domain, remainder taken from reference TRBV5-5 and TRBJ2-7, is DAGVTQSPTHLIKTRGQQVTLRCSPISGHKSVSWYQQVLGQGPQFIFQYYEKEERGRGNFPDRFSARQFPNYSSELNVNALLLGDSALYLCASSLDTRDRLYEQYFGPGTRLTVT.

This clone was picked up one time. The chain is built from TRBV6-1 and TRBJ1-5; D uncertain. Germline CDR1 and CDR2: MNHNS and SASEGT. The CDR3 is made up of 13 amino acids. Trimming took 2 bases from V and 3 from J, leaving 5 bases between them. CDR3 DNA sequence: TGTGCCAGCAGTGAACAGGACAATCAGCCCCAGCATTTT. Encoded protein: CASSEQDNQPQHF.

This clone was recorded a few times. The chain uses TRBV19 and TRBJ1-5; D remains unclear. This CDR3 spans 14 amino acids. Germline CDR1 LNHDA, CDR2 SQIVND (reference sequence). V was clipped by 5 bases and J by 5 bases, with 13 bases between them. The CDR3: CASSLRTSDQPQHF. DNA for the CDR3: TGTGCCAGTAGTCTTAGGACGTCGGATCAGCCCCAGCATTTT.

This clone has a single count. Here the CDR3 DNA reads TGTGCCAGCAGCGTAGGGGAGGCTACCAACACTGAAGCTTTCTTT. Amino acids: CASSVGEATNTEAFF. The V and J genes are TRBV9 and TRBJ1-1; no clear D gene. Trimming cost V 0 bases and J 2 bases, with 11 bases left between them. There are 15 residues in the CDR3. The V gene's germline CDR1 is SGDLS and CDR2 YYNGEE.

In DNA, the CDR3 is TGTGCCAGCAGCTTAGGGGGGGCGGATGAAAAACTGTTTTTT. As protein: CASSLGGADEKLFF. This rearrangement joins TRBV7-9 to TRBJ1-4; tentatively, D is TRBD1 (6 bases). Germline-derived CDR1 and CDR2 are SEHNR and FQNEAQ (reference sequence). Trimming took 1 base from V and 6 from J, leaving 9 bases between them. This CDR3 comprises 14 residues.

The chain is built from TRBV11-2 and TRBJ2-7; 10 bases are shared with TRBD1. This CDR3 is built from 16 residues. CDR1 is SGHAT and CDR2 is FQNNGV in the germline V gene. V trimming: 5 bases; J trimming: 2 bases; junction bases outside the gene matches: 9. CDR3 DNA: TGTGCCAGCAGCCCGATACGGGGGACAGGGGCCTACGAGCAGTACTTC. This translates into CASSPIRGTGAYEQYF.

This sequence joins TRBV7-2 and TRBJ1-3, with D tentatively TRBD1 (6 bases). Looked up from germline, CDR1 is SGHTA and CDR2 is FQGNSA. V was cut by 5 bases and J by 2 bases, with 13 bases left in between. The CDR3 is made up of 15 amino acids. The CDR3 spells CASSDQGLTGNTIYF. The CDR3 DNA is TGTGCCAGCAGCGATCAGGGGCTCACTGGAAACACCATATATTTT.

In regard to this clone: One end of the junction fails to match germline, which may point to a read error. The chain carries TRBV6-5 and TRBJ2-7; 8 bases are shared with TRBD1. This CDR3 is 12 amino acids long. Looked up from germline, CDR1 is MNHEY and CDR2 is SVGAGI. The CDR3 sequence: CASSYSGQGQHF. The CDR3 DNA sequence: TGTGCCAGCAGTTACTCCGGACAGGGTCAGCACTTC.

The chain couples TRBV19 to TRBJ2-3, with TRBD2 matching 10 bases. The J segment lost 1 base and the V segment lost 9 bases, leaving 10 bases of the junction unmatched. Germline V lookup: CDR1 LNHDA, CDR2 SQIVND (reference sequence). The CDR3 consists of 16 residues. DNA for the CDR3: TGTGCCAGAGCCGACAAGCGGGGGGGAGGCACAGATACGCAGTATTTT. Translating gives CARADKRGGGTDTQYF.

The genes are TRBV6-1 and TRBJ1-6, with D uncertain. CDR3 size: 16 residues. Trimming took 4 bases from V and 0 from J, leaving 10 bases between them. Germline V gives CDR1 MNHNS, CDR2 SASEGT. The CDR3 region is CASSGRLHSYNSPLHF. CDR3 sequence (DNA): TGTGCCAGCAGTGGACGCCTCCACTCCTATAATTCACCCCTCCACTTT.

The chain couples TRBV5-5 to TRBJ1-4; 7 nucleotides align to TRBD1. Trimming cost V 5 bases and J 3 bases; bases outside gene matches: 13. In germline, CDR1 is SGHKS, CDR2 YYEKEE (reference sequence). The CDR3 sequence is 17 residues long. The CDR3 DNA sequence: TGTGCCAGCAGTCCCCACCTTCGGACAGGTTCTAATGAAAAACTGTTTTTT. It is translated as CASSPHLRTGSNEKLFF. Drawing the rest from reference TRBV5-5 and TRBJ1-4, the complete variable domain is DAGVTQSPTHLIKTRGQQVTLRCSPISGHKSVSWYQQVLGQGPQFIFQYYEKEERGRGNFPDRFSARQFPNYSSELNVNALLLGDSALYLCASSPHLRTGSNEKLFFGSGTQLSVL.

The J gene is TRBJ1-5, the V gene TRBV6-1; 12 nucleotides agree with TRBD1. This CDR3 spans 15 amino acids. Per the germline V gene, CDR1 is MNHNS and CDR2 is SASEGT. Trimming cost V 3 bases and J 7 bases; bases outside gene matches: 4. This CDR3 is CASSDGTGGGQPQHF. The CDR3 DNA reads TGTGCCAGCAGTGATGGGACAGGGGGCGGACAGCCCCAGCATTTT.

The count of this clone is one. The chain has TRBV11-2 and TRBJ2-5; no definite D call. Trimming took off 6 bases at V and 5 bases at J, with 13 bases between the two ends. This CDR3 is built from 13 residues. CDR1 is SGHAT and CDR2 is FQNNGV in the germline V gene. The CDR3 region has the DNA TGTGCCAGCAGATCCGAGGTCTGGGAGACCCAGTACTTC. Its translation: CASRSEVWETQYF.

The rearrangement joins TRBV6-1 to TRBJ1-6; the D is unclear. The CDR3 consists of 15 residues. V was clipped by 2 bases and J by 1 base, with 6 bases between them. Germline V gene sequence: CDR1 MNHNS, CDR2 SASEGT. CDR3 amino acids: CASSEIGSYNSPLHF. CDR3 nucleotide sequence: TGTGCCAGCAGTGAAATCGGGTCCTATAATTCACCCCTCCACTTT.

This clone was seen only once. The sample contains more than one DNA sequence encoding this CDR3. V gene TRBV7-9 combines with J gene TRBJ1-1; D remains ambiguous. Germline V gives CDR1 SEHNR, CDR2 FQNEAQ (reference sequence). The CDR3 spans 11 residues. V lost 3 bases to trimming and J lost 3 bases, with 2 bases between them. The CDR3 sequence: CASSFDTEAFF. In nucleotides, the CDR3 is TGTGCCAGCAGCTTTGACACTGAAGCTTTCTTT.

J is TRBJ2-1 and V is TRBV10-3; 7 nucleotides agree with TRBD2. CDR1 is ENHRY and CDR2 is SYGVKD in the germline V gene. This CDR3 has 15 residues. Trimming at V came to 3 bases and at J to 0 bases, leaving 2 bases not matched to a gene. Here the CDR3 reads CAISELAGSYNEQFF. The CDR3 nucleotides are TGTGCCATCAGTGAATTAGCGGGCTCCTACAATGAGCAGTTCTTC.

The gene calls are TRBV5-1 and TRBJ2-2; D not certain. With 0 bases removed from V and 6 bases from J, the gap between germline ends came to 9 bases. This CDR3 region has 14 residues. CDR1 is SGHRS, CDR2 YFSETQ, per germline. In nucleotides, the CDR3 is TGCGCCAGCAGCTTGGACGGAGTGGCCGGGGAGCTGTTTTTT. Translation: CASSLDGVAGELFF.

The CDR3 nucleotides read TGTGCCAGCAGCCGGACAGGGGGCGAAAAACTGTTTTTT. This encodes CASSRTGGEKLFF. This chain joins TRBV3-1 (or the pseudogene TRBV3-2) and TRBJ1-4; the match to TRBD1 covers 11 bases. J gave up 8 bases and V 4 bases, and 0 bases lay outside the gene matches. This CDR3 spans 13 amino acids. Per germline, CDR1 LGHDT and CDR2 YNNKEL (reference sequence).

V and J are TRBV11-1 and TRBJ1-6; D remains ambiguous. Trimming pared 7 bases from V and 6 bases from J, leaving 16 bases between. Germline values: CDR1 SGHAT, CDR2 FQDESV (reference sequence). CDR3 length equals 15 residues. The CDR3 protein is CASTLQGLGNSPLHF. The CDR3 region has the DNA TGTGCCAGCACGCTACAAGGGTTGGGTAATTCACCCCTCCACTTT.